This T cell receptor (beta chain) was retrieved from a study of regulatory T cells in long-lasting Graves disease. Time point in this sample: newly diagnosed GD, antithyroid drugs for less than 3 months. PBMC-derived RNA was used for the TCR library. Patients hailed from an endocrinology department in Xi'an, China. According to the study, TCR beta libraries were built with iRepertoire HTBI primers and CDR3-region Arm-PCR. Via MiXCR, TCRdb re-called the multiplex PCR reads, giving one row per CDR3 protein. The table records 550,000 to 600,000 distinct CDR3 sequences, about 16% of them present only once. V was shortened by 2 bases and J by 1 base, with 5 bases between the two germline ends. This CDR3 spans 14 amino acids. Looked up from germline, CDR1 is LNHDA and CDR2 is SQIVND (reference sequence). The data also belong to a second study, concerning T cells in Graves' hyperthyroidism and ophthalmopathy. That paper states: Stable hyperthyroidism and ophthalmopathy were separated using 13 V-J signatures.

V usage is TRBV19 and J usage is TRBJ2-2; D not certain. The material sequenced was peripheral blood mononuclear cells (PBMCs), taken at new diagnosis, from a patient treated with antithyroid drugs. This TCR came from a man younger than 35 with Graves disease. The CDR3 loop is CASSIHMNTGELFF. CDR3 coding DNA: TGTGCCAGTAGTATACACATGAACACCGGGGAGCTGTTTTTT. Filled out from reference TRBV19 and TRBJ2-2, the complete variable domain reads DGGITQSPKYLFRKEGQNVTLSCEQNLNHDAMYWYRQDPGQGLRLIYYSQIVNDFQKGDIAEGYSVSREKKESFPLTVTSAQKNPTAFYLCASSIHMNTGELFFGEGSRLTVL.